The present T cell receptor (beta chain) was sequenced within a study of T-cell reconstitution after alpha-beta-depleted transplantation in children. Preparation of the TCRbeta library was carried out with unique molecular identifiers. In TCRdb, the PCR reads were re-called with MiXCR into one record per CDR3 protein. The sample carries approximately 100,000 distinct CDR3 sequences, 12% recorded once. The CDR3 spans 14 residues. CDR1 is MDHEN, CDR2 SYDVKM, per germline. V was trimmed by 6 bases and J by 5 bases, leaving 11 bases between them. This receptor was obtained from a human donor who donated a stem cell graft to a child with inherited bone marrow failure. The material was PBMCs from the stem cell graft donor, obtained from the stem cell graft. The chain uses TRBV28 and TRBJ1-6; no definite D call. The CDR3 region has the DNA TGTGCCAGCAGCCATGACACAAATAATTCACCCCTCCACTTT. Translated: CASSHDTNNSPLHF.